One and the same sample provided the 21 T cell receptor beta chains below, sequenced in a study of CD8+ T cells in alopecia areata. The sequencing template was cDNA reverse transcribed from extracted RNA. Some clones are missing from TCRdb's copy, which holds only in-frame ones; the method was immunoSEQ multiplex PCR. Of more than 95,000 clones listed, roughly two fifths are singletons. The specimen sequenced was CD4+ T cells sorted from blood. All receptors come from a human donor with alopecia areata.

The CDR3 DNA reads as TGCGCCAGCAGCCCCGACTGGATGCAGAGAGCTTTCTTT. Translated, it gives CASSPDWMQRAFF. The gene calls are TRBV5-1 and TRBJ1-1, with D unclear. Per germline, CDR1 SGHRS and CDR2 YFSETQ. The ends were cut back, 4 bases at V and 10 bases at J, with 17 bases in the middle. The CDR3 spans 13 residues.

The table lists this clone with a few counts. The V gene is TRBV7-2, the J gene TRBJ1-2, with TRBD1 matching 10 bases. The germline gives CDR1 SGHTA, CDR2 FQGNSA. J gave up 3 bases and V 1 base, and 2 bases lay outside the gene matches. This CDR3 comprises 15 residues. The CDR3 DNA reads as TGTGCCAGCAGCTTAGAGGGACAGGGGCACTATGGCTACACCTTC. Translation: CASSLEGQGHYGYTF.

This clone was counted a few times. The rearrangement links TRBV7-9 to TRBJ2-2; D possibly corresponds to TRBD1 (5 bases). The length of the CDR3 is 15 residues. Germline assignment: CDR1 SEHNR and CDR2 FQNEAQ (reference sequence). V shed 4 bases and J shed 1 base, with 10 bases lying between them. CDR3: CASSSGQGNTGELFF. In nucleotides, the CDR3 is TGTGCCAGCAGCTCGGGCCAGGGGAACACCGGGGAGCTGTTTTTT.

This clone came up a few times. The sample holds other DNA sequences that translate to the same CDR3. The chain has TRBV29-1 and TRBJ2-7; the D gene could be TRBD1 or TRBD2 (5 bases each). V lost 6 bases, J lost 4 bases, and 7 bases lay in between. This CDR3 is 10 amino acids long. The germline gives CDR1 SQVTM, CDR2 ANQGSEA. The CDR3 here is CSVGDYEQYF. The CDR3 nucleotides read TGCAGCGTGGGGGATTACGAGCAGTACTTC.

V is TRBV29-1 and J is TRBJ2-6; possibly TRBD2 for D (6 bases). V dropped 5 bases and J dropped 0 bases, with 11 bases sitting between them. The CDR3 spans 15 residues. Germline V gives CDR1 SQVTM, CDR2 ANQGSEA. CDR3 region: CSVSGGYSGANVLTF. CDR3 DNA sequence: TGCAGCGTTTCCGGGGGATACTCTGGGGCCAACGTCCTGACTTTC.

The chain employs TRBV5-1 and TRBJ2-5, with 13 bases identical to TRBD2. CDR3 length: 15 amino acids. V trimming: 8 bases; J trimming: 1 base; junction bases outside the gene matches: 5. Germline CDR1 SGHRS, CDR2 YFSETQ. CDR3 amino acids: CASWTSGGSQETQYF. DNA for the CDR3: TGCGCCAGTTGGACTAGCGGGGGTTCCCAAGAGACCCAGTACTTC.

The chain carries TRBV7-2 and TRBJ2-5; D unclear. The V end was cut by 5 bases, the J end by 5 bases, with 9 bases between. This CDR3 comprises 12 residues. In germline, CDR1 is SGHTA, CDR2 FQGNSA. Here the CDR3 reads CASSNIEETQYF. DNA of the CDR3: TGTGCCAGCAGCAATATAGAGGAGACCCAGTACTTC.

This clone has only a few counts. The chain links TRBV29-1 to TRBJ2-5, with 8 positions matching TRBD2. Germline CDR1 reads SQVTM; CDR2 reads ANQGSEA. This CDR3 is 13 amino acids long. Losses at the gene ends were 6 bases for V and 5 bases for J; bases not matched to a gene: 8. The chain's CDR3 is CSVRSGGAETQYF. CDR3 bases: TGCAGCGTAAGGAGCGGGGGAGCGGAGACCCAGTACTTC.

The rearrangement links TRBV2 to TRBJ2-5; D not certain. Per the germline V gene, CDR1 is SNHLY and CDR2 is FYNNEI. Trimming took off 10 bases at V and 1 base at J, with 10 bases between the two ends. The CDR3 is 12 residues long. The CDR3 nucleotides are TGTGCCACCGGACCATCCCAAGAGACCCAGTACTTC. Its protein product is CATGPSQETQYF.

The rearrangement uses TRBV7-2 and TRBJ2-7; 9 nucleotides line up with TRBD2. V shed 7 bases, J shed 3 bases, and the junction held 7 bases outside the gene matches. This CDR3 region has 14 residues. Per the germline V gene, CDR1 is SGHTA and CDR2 is FQGNSA. The CDR3 nucleotides read TGTGCCAGCACCAAACTAGCGGGTGACTACGAGCAGTACTTC. Protein sequence: CASTKLAGDYEQYF.

The rearrangement uses TRBV2 and TRBJ2-1, with D unclear. Germline assignment: CDR1 SNHLY and CDR2 FYNNEI. The CDR3 is 15 amino acids. Between the trimmed V and J ends, which lost 8 bases and 3 bases, there was a span of 17 bases. For the CDR3, the DNA is TGTGCCAGCTGCGGCCACCAACCTGGCTACAATGAGCAGTTCTTC. It is translated as CASCGHQPGYNEQFF.

This clone was seen more than once but under ten times. V usage is TRBV29-1 and J usage is TRBJ1-1; D unclear. Deletions cut 4 bases from V and 0 bases from J, with 12 bases between. The CDR3 loop spans 14 amino acids. The germline V gene has CDR1 SQVTM and CDR2 ANQGSEA. The CDR3 region has the DNA TGCAGCGTTGGGCTTGGCACCCTGAACACTGAAGCTTTCTTT. Translation gives CSVGLGTLNTEAFF.

The chain combines TRBV4-1 with TRBJ2-1; TRBD2 matches at 15 bases. The CDR3 has 19 residues. From germline, CDR1 is MGHRA and CDR2 YSYEKL. J gave up 8 bases and V 1 base, and 12 bases lay outside the gene matches. In DNA, the CDR3 is TGCGCCAGCAGCCAAGGTCCACGACGGACTAGCGGGGGGGCATATGAGCAGTTCTTC. Translated, it gives CASSQGPRRTSGGAYEQFF.

The chain has TRBV29-1 and TRBJ2-7; no clear D. The CDR3 is 11 residues long. The germline V and J ends were trimmed by 2 bases and 5 bases, with 7 bases remaining between them. The germline V gene has CDR1 SQVTM and CDR2 ANQGSEA. CDR3 in amino acids: CSVERWDEQYF. Written as DNA, the CDR3 is TGCAGCGTTGAAAGATGGGACGAGCAGTACTTC.

This clone was detected a few times. The gene calls are TRBV4-3 and TRBJ2-3; D is unresolved. Germline V CDR1 and CDR2: LGHNA, YSLEER. The CDR3 extends over 16 amino acids. Trimming pared 2 bases from V and 2 bases from J, leaving 14 bases between. The CDR3 coding sequence is TGCGCCAGCAGCCAAAACAGTCTCATCTCCACAGATACGCAGTATTTT. Its protein is CASSQNSLISTDTQYF.

This clone occurred a few times. The chain uses TRBV13 and TRBJ2-5; maybe TRBD2 (6 bases). Germline values: CDR1 PRHDT, CDR2 FYEKMQ (reference sequence). This CDR3 contains 14 residues. V shed 3 bases and J shed 2 bases, with 10 bases lying between them. In DNA, the CDR3 is TGTGCCAGCAGCTTCGGACTATATCAAGAGACCCAGTACTTC. Translation gives CASSFGLYQETQYF.

The genes are TRBV7-2 and TRBJ2-5; D is ambiguous. Germline CDR1 SGHTA, CDR2 FQGNSA. The CDR3 totals 15 residues. Trimming left V 5 bases short and J 1 base short, with 14 bases between. The CDR3 region is CASSPQPGAQETQYF. The CDR3 DNA sequence: TGTGCCAGCAGCCCTCAACCCGGCGCCCAAGAGACCCAGTACTTC.

The table lists this clone with a few counts. This chain links TRBV30 with TRBJ1-4; D remains ambiguous. CDR3 size: 11 residues. Germline values: CDR1 GTSNPN, CDR2 SVGIG (reference sequence). V was shortened by 2 bases and J by 5 bases, with 3 bases between the two germline ends. The CDR3 DNA follows: TGTGCCTGGAGTTTCAATGAAAAACTGTTTTTT. Translated: CAWSFNEKLFF.

V and J are TRBV6-5 and TRBJ2-7; no definite D call. With 2 bases removed from V and 7 bases from J, the gap between germline ends came to 15 bases. CDR1 MNHEY and CDR2 SVGAGI come from the germline V gene. This CDR3 comprises 14 residues. The CDR3 bases are TGTGCCAGCAGTTACGCCGGGTTCATGAGTGAGCAGTACTTC. This gives the protein CASSYAGFMSEQYF.

This chain connects TRBV5-1 to TRBJ1-2; D may be TRBD1 (6 bases). This CDR3 is built from 15 residues. In germline, CDR1 is SGHRS, CDR2 YFSETQ. With 0 bases removed from V and 2 bases from J, the gap between germline ends came to 11 bases. CDR3 nucleotide sequence: TGCGCCAGCAGCTTGGGAGGACAGACCAACTATGGCTACACCTTC. It specifies CASSLGGQTNYGYTF. Based on the CDR3 plus reference TRBV5-1 and TRBJ1-2, the full variable domain is KAGVTQTPRYLIKTRGQQVTLSCSPISGHRSVSWYQQTPGQGLQFLFEYFSETQRNKGNFPGRFSGRQFSNSRSEMNVSTLELGDSALYLCASSLGGQTNYGYTFGSGTRLTVV.

The V call is TRBV25-1, the J call TRBJ1-1; possible D gene TRBD1, 5 bases. This CDR3 spans 15 amino acids. V was trimmed by 0 bases and J by 6 bases, leaving 14 bases between them. Germline-derived CDR1 and CDR2 are MGHDK and SYGVNS. The DNA of the CDR3 is TGTGCCAGCAGTGAATATGGGGGAAATGGTCCTGAAGCTTTCTTT. It specifies CASSEYGGNGPEAFF.